The entry below gives a single TCR beta chain sequence along with its context. Its specific antigen is unknown. Base qualities were left out, and no much larger clone turns up one base away. The data are from a study of shared clonotypes between healthy human individuals (dated by TCRdb to about 2020). Regarding the research as a whole: The cohort included a few men and two women between 18 and 49 years of age. For each donor, three plates each were used for CD4 naive and CD4 memory, two plates were used for CD8 naive, and one plate was used for CD8 memory. To estimate repertoire size and how much clonotype sharing occurs between individuals, the study deeply sequenced the blood TCR repertoires of 4 to 6 healthy adults. To increase sequencing depth and limit assay-specific biases, TCR repertoire library preparation and sequencing were carried out by different laboratories using diverse techniques. Per donor, leukapheresis produced somewhere between about 0.85 and 8.9 billion PBMCs.

Paper-wide results and their limitations: Sampling was restricted to blood, and TCR repertoires in tissues likely differ from the TCR repertoires found in blood. The genetic and exposure-history diversity represented was limited by the small number of donors. Compared with non-shared clonotypes, clonotypes shared by all four sorted-subset donors had higher generation probabilities. When a handful of donors were compared, the shared fraction of clonotypes was about 5.5% for naive CD4, 3% to 4% for naive CD8, roughly 2.5% for memory CD4, and 0.3% to 0.5% for memory CD8. Larger estimated clonotype richness was generally found for naive subsets than for memory subsets. Rarefaction of sorted-subset datasets indicated incomplete sequencing despite the large sequencing depth. Based on pairwise subsampling, the degree of clonotype sharing among donors was expected to be affected by sequencing depth.

TCR CDR3 regions were amplified from genomic DNA by multiplex PCR using the deep immunoSEQ assay. Extracted genomic DNA from each cell subset was spread evenly across all wells of several immunoSEQ 96-well plates, with each plate serving as a replicate. For sorted subsets, approximately 200 ng of genomic DNA, equivalent to around 30,000 T cell genomes, went into each replicate PCR. Purified libraries were measured with a Qubit 3.0 fluorometer, size-checked on a Bioanalyzer 2100, and measured again with the KAPA Library Quantification kit. Every immunoSEQ 96-well plate was sequenced on a separate single-read 150-cycle Illumina NextSeq 550 flow cell. In the authors' own workflow: Because the immunoSEQ output included only junctional sequences and no quality scores, the filtering could not be the same as the filtering used for full-length reads. To assign V/J genes and CDR3, sequences were annotated using PyIR, a Python wrapper for IgBLAST v1.9, with IMGT germline references. Reads were removed for weak V/J assignments (E-value above 1e-6), missing CDR3, stop codons, out-of-frame junctions, or ambiguous translated residues. V3J clonotypes were defined as sequences sharing an identical inferred V gene, J gene, and CDR3 amino acid sequence. Percentage overlap between repertoires was calculated by dividing the number of shared unique clonotypes by the size of the smaller repertoire. Three approaches were used to assess repertoire richness: RTK rarefaction, the Chao1 estimator, and Recon v2.1 estimates of unobserved clonotypes. OLGA was used to compute generation probabilities for all TCRbeta clonotypes that the gDNA method yielded from a few donors. In its TCRdb copy, this immuneACCESS table keeps in-frame sequences only and misses some clones. Where compared with another copy, unresolved V genes explain less than half of these, and the others have no known cause. The V and J calls and the clone size are those of that table, but D and trimming were determined from the DNA. In all, the sample holds roughly 1,600,000 clones, and less than 99% of those were seen once. In total, the top ten clones hold under 0.45% of the sample.

Donors were healthy HIV-negative adults with no recently reported acute infections or vaccinations. Every donor was a Caucasian adult living in Nashville, Tennessee, USA. Magnetic negative selection was used to enrich CD4+ T cells, after which naive cells were positively selected on CD45RA and the negative fraction became the memory subset. After blood collection by leukapheresis, PBMCs were isolated using Ficoll-Histopaque density gradient centrifugation and then cryopreserved in the vapor phase of liquid nitrogen. Purity and quantity of every magnetically sorted T cell population were checked by analytical flow cytometry. Genomic DNA was isolated from every sorted fraction and measured by UV absorbance on a Nanodrop 2000c. This TCR derives from a young man in good health. Sequencing was carried out using naive CD4+ T cells sorted from blood. In light of the paper, this sample's cell subset or site label describes: CD45RA+ positively selected.

The DNA reads as follows: TGTGCCAGCAAATTGGGCTTTCCCGGGGAGCTGTTTTTT. Its translation is CASKLGFPGELFF. The chain is assembled from TRBV28 and TRBJ2-2, with the D gene too uncertain to name. From cysteine to phenylalanine, the CDR3 is 13 amino acids long. Just CDR3 DNA is preserved here, 39 bases in frame from base 1. Looking up the germline V gene yields CDR1 MDHEN and CDR2 SYDVKM. Relative to germline, V is 7 bases shorter and J is 6 bases shorter, with 12 bases between their ends.